The sequence of this TCR beta chain was determined in a study of T cells in Graves' hyperthyroidism and ophthalmopathy (dated by TCRdb to between 2018 and 2021). For the study in its entirety: Peripheral blood was collected at initial diagnosis, before any treatment. Prospective prediction of ophthalmopathy was tested in an independent validation cohort consisting of some 20 hyperthyroidism patients and over 15 patients who later progressed to ophthalmopathy. For training and testing, the 80 to 100 patients in the discovery cohort were randomly divided in a 7:3 ratio. TCR Vbeta CDR3 sequencing of 130 to 150 peripheral blood samples (under 45 ophthalmopathy, under 80 hyperthyroidism and some 17 progressor patients) is reported in the paper. A discovery cohort of fewer than 110 patients, 43 with Graves' ophthalmopathy and over 55 with stable Graves' hyperthyroidism, was used to find distinguishing TCR V-J signatures. After blood sampling, hyperthyroidism patients were treated with methimazole at a starting dose of 30 mg daily, and ophthalmopathy patients were treated with high-dose intravenous methylprednisolone. In more than 5 Graves' hyperthyroidism patients, the study also compared T-cell repertoires from thyroid tissue with T-cell repertoires from blood.

Stable Graves' hyperthyroidism was defined as no progression to ophthalmopathy during 18 months of follow-up. Hyperthyroidism patients were aged 18 to 65 years and newly diagnosed, with disease duration of less than 2 months. Any patient with an uncontrolled infection, another autoimmune disease, pregnancy or lactation was excluded. Clinical symptoms, serum thyroxine and TRAb, thyroid ultrasound, and orbital computed tomography formed the basis for the diagnoses. PBMCs were separated from roughly 9.3 ml of fresh peripheral blood using Ficoll-Paque density gradient centrifugation. Trizol reagent was used to extract total RNA, and RNA quality was then checked on an Agilent 2100 Bioanalyzer. The CDR3, from cysteine to phenylalanine, totals 12 residues. Of the read, only the CDR3 DNA is kept; its 36 bases are in frame from base 1. V and J lose 1 base and 6 bases, and a span of 9 bases separates them. The germline V gene (reference sequence) yields GTSNPN for CDR1 and SVGIG for CDR2.

The TCR beta CDR3 regions were amplified from the RNA transcripts. The TCR CDR3 was subjected to a first round of RT-PCR using the HTBI primer set and the Qiagen OneStep RT-PCR kit. Libraries were constructed in a second round of multiplex PCR, after which size selection and purification were carried out. Paired-end sequencing of the libraries was performed with 100 bp reads on an Illumina HiSeq2000. On the study's bioinformatics: SOAPnuke was used to process the raw data, throwing out any read that contained adapters or uncalled bases, had a mean Phred below 15, or lacked an exact constant-primer or identifier match. High-quality paired reads were merged with COPE v1.2.5, and unique nucleotide sequences were defined as clonotypes. MiTCR v1.1 was used to align the clonotypes against IMGT TRBV, TRBD and TRBJ reference segments. Only V-J combinations with frequency above 0.0001, covering 99.2% of repertoires, were analysed. The TCS score was defined as the ratio of F50 (clonal expansion) to E x V (chaos), calculated using BLOSUM62-based TCRdist between CDR3 peptides within each V-J. Welch's t-statistics and random forest reduced 450 to 600 V-J features to 10 to 15, which were used in a naive Bayes classifier (R e1071). In-frame beta chains were kept once TCRdb had trimmed the public reads at Q25 with fastp and called clones with MiXCR. Each record represents a unique CDR3 protein, reported with the most common genes and DNA among its rows. The authors' filters were not applied to this entry. A total of roughly 720,000 distinct CDR3 sequences appear in this sample, around a sixth of them only once. The ten largest clones represent around a sixth of the sample.

What the study reported, not specific to this receptor: In cross-validation, a model built on a 13 V-J signature told ophthalmopathy apart from stable hyperthyroidism with about 90% sensitivity and roughly 81% specificity, and in testing the same model reached 80%/75%. Sample size was not statistically predetermined, and investigators were not blinded to group allocation. In validation, progression to ophthalmopathy was predicted by the model with around 70% sensitivity and under 85% specificity, a median of around 6.5 months before onset. Most expanded thyroid clonotypes (frequency above 0.001) were also detected in blood, a finding suggesting that blood repertoires may reflect thyroid immune responses.

This clonotype appeared once. Its target antigen remains unknown. The input lacks base qualities; no much larger clone sits a single base away. One read alone lends weak support. Specimen: blood. The chain couples TRBV30 to TRBJ1-2; a tentative D call is TRBD1 (5 bases match). The clonotype was recovered from a man aged 50 to 59 with Graves' hyperthyroidism. The DNA sequence follows: TGTGCCTGGAGTGGGGGCTCTCATGGCTACACCTTC. It specifies CAWSGGSHGYTF.